This TCR beta chain stems from a study of blood T cell repertoires in COVID-19. Study summary: Material from acute and convalescent COVID-19 was sourced from the United States, Italy and Spain. Nucleic acid was either cDNA or gDNA, and it came from T cells, B-cell-depleted T cells, or PBMCs.

In the source study's methods: Amplified reference gene primers provided the basis for estimating nucleated cell counts. This table comes from immunoSEQ multiplex PCR, and its TCRdb copy is limited to in-frame clones, with some not included. The V and J calls and clone size come from that table; D and trimming were worked out from the DNA. The profile shows 25,000 to 35,000 clones, 85% to 90% of them singletons. CDR3 size: 16 residues. Trimming removed 4 bases from V and 4 bases from J; junction bases left unmatched: 7. Germline assignment: CDR1 LGHDT and CDR2 YNNKEL (reference sequence). The chain links TRBV3-1 (or the pseudogene TRBV3-2) to TRBJ1-2, with TRBD1 identical over 12 bases. The receptor's source is an elderly man with acute or convalescent COVID-19. Sequencing input: peripheral blood. CDR3 DNA sequence: TGTGCCAGCAGCCCCCGGGACAGGGGGCGAGTCTATGGCTACACCTTC. Translated, it gives CASSPRDRGRVYGYTF.